Given below is one T cell receptor beta chain in context. Its antigen is unknown. The CDR3 loop spans 15 amino acids. Germline V CDR1 and CDR2: ENHRY, SYGVKD. With V trimmed by 6 bases and J by 4 bases, 4 bases remained unmatched. The record originates from a study of CD8 T cells in ankylosing spondylitis. Preparation of TCR beta libraries was done by quantitative 5'-RACE with molecular barcodes. TCRdb analysed the 5' RACE reads with MiXCR anew, one entry per CDR3 protein. The sample holds about 350,000 distinct CDR3 sequences, 20% to 25% seen once. General observations from the study: In the blood and synovial fluid of reactive arthritis, some motif variants had been previously reported. Disease-linked clones bore a CD8+ phenotype, appearing relatively rarely in peripheral blood.

The chain joins TRBV10-3 to TRBJ2-2, with 11 bases matching TRBD1. The specimen sequenced was blood, either unsorted or a sorted T cell fraction (not recorded which). This TCR derives from a male donor with ankylosing spondylitis or in good health (not recorded which). The CDR3 DNA follows: TGTGCCATCAGCGGGGACAGGGGGGTCACCGGGGAGCTGTTTTTT. This sequence encodes CAISGDRGVTGELFF.